These 16 T cell receptor beta chains originate from one sample sequenced in a study of radiotherapy plus CTLA-4 blockade in lung cancer. TCRdb keeps only in-frame clones here, not all; method: immunoSEQ multiplex PCR. Here the sample spans 30,000 or so clones, about 72% being singletons. Sequenced material: peripheral blood, taken from a patient treated with radiotherapy plus ipilimumab. The receptors stem from a human donor with non-small cell lung cancer who had stable disease on radiotherapy plus ipilimumab.

V usage is TRBV6-5 and J usage is TRBJ1-5; D is unclear. Per germline, CDR1 MNHEY and CDR2 SVGAGI. Trimming took off 4 bases at V and 0 bases at J, with 10 bases between the two ends. The CDR3 consists of 15 residues. The CDR3 bases are TGTGCCAGCAGTTGGGCAGAGAATAGCAATCAGCCCCAGCATTTT. It codes for CASSWAENSNQPQHF.

V and J are TRBV5-1 and TRBJ2-7, with 14 nucleotides matching TRBD2. The CDR3 length is 18 residues. CDR1 SGHRS and CDR2 YFSETQ come from the germline V gene. V lost 0 bases, J lost 2 bases, and 7 bases stayed unmatched. CDR3 loop: CASSLAGTSGGLPYEQYV. The CDR3 DNA reads TGCGCCAGCAGCTTGGCAGGGACTAGCGGGGGCCTACCCTACGAGCAGTACGTC.

V is TRBV7-2 and J is TRBJ2-5; 9 bases agree with TRBD2. This CDR3 region has 14 residues. V shed 6 bases and J 2 bases; nucleotides not matched to a gene: 4. CDR1 is SGHTA and CDR2 is FQGNSA in the germline V gene. Here the CDR3 reads CASSRLAAQETQYF. The CDR3 nucleotides are TGTGCCAGCAGTAGACTAGCGGCACAAGAGACCCAGTACTTC.

This clone has just a few counts. The rearrangement uses TRBV7-2 and TRBJ1-1, with D possibly TRBD1 on 6 matching bases. Germline assignment: CDR1 SGHTA and CDR2 FQGNSA. Trimming shortened V by 5 bases and J by 0 bases, and 16 bases separated the two germline ends. The CDR3 length is 16 residues. In DNA form, the CDR3 reads TGTGCCAGCAGCCAGACGGGGGGCAGGGTGAACACTGAAGCTTTCTTT. Translation gives CASSQTGGRVNTEAFF.

V gene TRBV9 combines with J gene TRBJ2-1; D remains ambiguous. V was shortened by 2 bases and J by 3 bases, with 9 bases between the two germline ends. The CDR3 has 14 amino acids. CDR1 SGDLS and CDR2 YYNGEE come from the germline V gene. CDR3 region: CASSVTIYYNEQFF. The DNA of the CDR3 is TGTGCCAGCAGCGTTACCATCTACTACAATGAGCAGTTCTTC.

The rearrangement uses TRBV30 and TRBJ2-1, with TRBD1 matching 7 bases. Per germline, CDR1 GTSNPN and CDR2 SVGIG (reference sequence). J gave up 14 bases and V 1 base, and 14 bases lay outside the gene matches. The CDR3 covers 14 residues. CDR3 nucleotide sequence: TGTGCCTGGAGTGGATCCAACAGGGGCCCCGTAGAGTTCTTC. Its translation: CAWSGSNRGPVEFF.

The chain recombines TRBV25-1 with TRBJ2-1; tentatively, D is TRBD2 (6 bases). The CDR3 is 15 amino acids. V was shortened by 3 bases and J by 4 bases, with 13 bases between the two germline ends. Germline CDR1 and CDR2: MGHDK and SYGVNS. The CDR3 DNA reads TGTGCCAGCAGTGATATCGGGGGTCCTTACAATGAGCAGTTCTTC. It codes for CASSDIGGPYNEQFF.

This chain links TRBV6-5 with TRBJ1-5; possible D gene TRBD1, 6 bases. Germline CDR1 reads MNHEY; CDR2 reads SVGAGI. Trimming removed 6 bases from V and 2 bases from J, with 11 bases in between. There are 14 residues in the CDR3. This chain's CDR3 is CASRSRGGNQPQHF. The CDR3 nucleotides read TGTGCCAGCAGATCCAGGGGTGGCAATCAGCCCCAGCATTTT.

The chain employs TRBV12-5 and TRBJ2-3, with TRBD2 identical over 10 bases. There are 15 residues in the CDR3. Trimming cost V 5 bases and J 1 base; bases outside gene matches: 3. Looked up from germline, CDR1 is LGHNT and CDR2 is FRNRAP. CDR3 coding DNA: TGTGCTAGTGGTACTAGCGGGGTGCGCACAGATACGCAGTATTTT. Protein product: CASGTSGVRTDTQYF.

The chain uses TRBV29-1 and TRBJ2-2, with D perhaps matching TRBD2 (6 bases). The CDR3 has 13 amino acids. Deletions cut 1 base from V and 4 bases from J, with 7 bases between. The germline CDR1 and CDR2 sequences are SQVTM and ANQGSEA. The CDR3 sequence is CSVEVGGTGELFF. The CDR3 coding sequence is TGCAGCGTTGAAGTGGGAGGCACCGGGGAGCTGTTTTTT.

The V and J genes are TRBV7-2 and TRBJ1-2, with D perhaps matching TRBD1 (6 bases). CDR3 length: 14 amino acids. Trimming left V 2 bases short and J 4 bases short, with 11 bases between. Germline lookup yields CDR1 SGHTA and CDR2 FQGNSA. CDR3 in amino acids: CASSLQQGSYGYTF. As DNA, the CDR3 is TGTGCCAGCAGCTTACAACAGGGTAGCTATGGCTACACCTTC.

This clone has only one observation. Here the CDR3 DNA reads TGTGCCAGCAGTAGGGGGCAAGGGCCCCAGCATTTT. Encoded protein: CASSRGQGPQHF. This sequence joins TRBV6-5 and TRBJ1-5, with TRBD1 matching over 7 bases. CDR1 is MNHEY and CDR2 is SVGAGI in the germline V gene. CDR3 length: 12 residues. With 5 bases clipped from V and 9 bases from J, the junction kept 4 bases outside the gene matches.

CDR3 amino acids: CASSHSDSNYGYTF. DNA of the CDR3: TGTGCCAGCAGCCATTCAGACAGTAACTATGGCTACACCTTC. The chain is built from TRBV7-2 and TRBJ1-2, with a possible D match to TRBD1 (5 bases). Trimming stripped 5 bases from V and 1 base from J, with 11 bases between. Germline CDR1 SGHTA, CDR2 FQGNSA. The CDR3 is made up of 14 amino acids. Full variable domain (rest looked up from reference TRBV7-2 and TRBJ1-2): GAGVSQSPSNKVTEKGKDVELRCDPISGHTALYWYRQSLGQGLEFLIYFQGNSAPDKSGLPSDRFSAERTGGSVSTLTIQRTQQEDSAVYLCASSHSDSNYGYTFGSGTRLTVV.

J is TRBJ2-3 and V is TRBV19, with no clear D. This CDR3 has 14 amino acids. V lost 3 bases and J 3 bases, leaving 10 bases between the germline ends. From germline, CDR1 is LNHDA and CDR2 SQIVND (reference sequence). The CDR3 protein is CASSMSLGTDTQYF. The DNA of the CDR3 is TGTGCCAGTAGTATGAGCTTAGGAACAGATACGCAGTATTTT. The full variable domain, with the rest looked up from reference TRBV19 and TRBJ2-3, is DGGITQSPKYLFRKEGQNVTLSCEQNLNHDAMYWYRQDPGQGLRLIYYSQIVNDFQKGDIAEGYSVSREKKESFPLTVTSAQKNPTAFYLCASSMSLGTDTQYFGPGTRLTVL.

The genes are TRBV27 and TRBJ1-4; possibly TRBD1 for D (5 bases). Trimming took off 0 bases at V and 8 bases at J, with 13 bases between the two ends. The CDR3 is 15 amino acids. The germline V gene encodes CDR1 MNHEY and CDR2 SMNVEV (reference sequence). This chain's CDR3 is CASSLSVGQGEKLFF. The DNA of the CDR3 is TGTGCCAGCAGTTTATCGGTGGGGCAAGGGGAAAAACTGTTTTTT.

The chain employs TRBV5-1 and TRBJ1-4; unclear D gene. Trimming stripped 0 bases from V and 7 bases from J, with 13 bases between. The V gene's germline CDR1 is SGHRS and CDR2 YFSETQ. The CDR3 spans 15 residues. The CDR3 nucleotides read TGCGCCAGCAGCTTGGACAATGCATGGAGTGAAAAACTGTTTTTT. Translation: CASSLDNAWSEKLFF.